The table lists the clone carrying this T cell receptor (beta chain) with many counts. It was with unique molecular identifiers that the TCRbeta library was prepared. Via MiXCR, TCRdb re-called the PCR reads, giving one row per CDR3 protein. This sample carries around 250,000 distinct CDR3 sequences, over 8% of them seen once, and the ten largest clones take roughly 9.1%. These data are taken from a study of T-cell reconstitution after alpha-beta-depleted transplantation in children. V was cut by 3 bases and J by 6 bases, with 14 bases left in between. The germline V gene has CDR1 DFQATT and CDR2 SNEGSKA (reference sequence). The CDR3 has 13 residues.

The V call is TRBV20-1, the J call TRBJ1-1; D may be TRBD1 (5 bases). Sequenced here: PBMCs from the stem cell graft donor, sampled from the stem cell graft. The receptor's source is a human donor who donated a stem cell graft to a child with SCID. CDR3: CSASFTWGSEAFF. CDR3 DNA sequence: TGCAGTGCTAGCTTTACATGGGGGTCTGAAGCTTTCTTT.